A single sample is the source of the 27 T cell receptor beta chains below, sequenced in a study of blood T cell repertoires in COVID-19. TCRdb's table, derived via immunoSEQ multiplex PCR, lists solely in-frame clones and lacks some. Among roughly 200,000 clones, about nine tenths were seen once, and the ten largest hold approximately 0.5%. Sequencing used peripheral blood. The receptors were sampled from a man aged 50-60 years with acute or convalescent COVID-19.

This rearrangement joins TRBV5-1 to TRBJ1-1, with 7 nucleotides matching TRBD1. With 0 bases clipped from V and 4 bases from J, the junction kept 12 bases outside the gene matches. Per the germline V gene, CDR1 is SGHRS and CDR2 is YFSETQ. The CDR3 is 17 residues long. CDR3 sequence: CASSLAGWAGGTTEAFF. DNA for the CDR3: TGCGCCAGCAGCTTGGCGGGCTGGGCAGGGGGGACCACTGAAGCTTTCTTT.

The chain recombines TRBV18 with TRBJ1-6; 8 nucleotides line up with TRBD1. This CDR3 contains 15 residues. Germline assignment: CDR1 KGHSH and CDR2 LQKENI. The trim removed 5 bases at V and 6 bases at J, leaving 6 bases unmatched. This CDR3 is CASSSGQGGNSPLHF. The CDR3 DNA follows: TGTGCCAGCTCATCCGGACAGGGCGGTAATTCACCCCTCCACTTT.

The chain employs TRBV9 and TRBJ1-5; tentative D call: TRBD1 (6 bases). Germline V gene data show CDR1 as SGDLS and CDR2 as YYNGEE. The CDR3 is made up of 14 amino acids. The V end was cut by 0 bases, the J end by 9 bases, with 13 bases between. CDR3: CASSVGGGSGPQHF. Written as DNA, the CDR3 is TGTGCCAGCAGCGTAGGGGGGGGCTCGGGGCCCCAGCATTTT.

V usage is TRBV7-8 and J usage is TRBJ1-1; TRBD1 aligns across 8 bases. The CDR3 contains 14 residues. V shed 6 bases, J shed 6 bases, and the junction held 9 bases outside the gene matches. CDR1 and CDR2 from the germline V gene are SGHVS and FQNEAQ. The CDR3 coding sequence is TGTGCCAGCAGTTTAACCCGGACAGGGTCTGAAGCTTTCTTT. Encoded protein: CASSLTRTGSEAFF.

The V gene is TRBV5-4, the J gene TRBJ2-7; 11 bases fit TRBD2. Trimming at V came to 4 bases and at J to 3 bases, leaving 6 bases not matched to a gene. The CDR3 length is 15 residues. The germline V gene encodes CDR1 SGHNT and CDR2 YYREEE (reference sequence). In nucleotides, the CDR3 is TGTGCCAGCAGCCCGGGACTAGCGGAAAACTACGAGCAGTACTTC. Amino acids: CASSPGLAENYEQYF.

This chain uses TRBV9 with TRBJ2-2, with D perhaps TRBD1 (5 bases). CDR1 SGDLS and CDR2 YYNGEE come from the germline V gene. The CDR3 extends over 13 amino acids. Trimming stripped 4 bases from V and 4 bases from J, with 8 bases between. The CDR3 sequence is CASSYDSTGELFF. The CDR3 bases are TGTGCCAGCAGCTACGACAGCACCGGGGAGCTGTTTTTT.

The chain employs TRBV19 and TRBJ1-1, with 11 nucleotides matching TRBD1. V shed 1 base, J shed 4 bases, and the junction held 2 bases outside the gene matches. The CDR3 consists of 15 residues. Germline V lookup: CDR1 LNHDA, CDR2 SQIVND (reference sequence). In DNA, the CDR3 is TGTGCCAGTAGTATAGGGGGGACAGGGGGCACTGAAGCTTTCTTT. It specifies CASSIGGTGGTEAFF.

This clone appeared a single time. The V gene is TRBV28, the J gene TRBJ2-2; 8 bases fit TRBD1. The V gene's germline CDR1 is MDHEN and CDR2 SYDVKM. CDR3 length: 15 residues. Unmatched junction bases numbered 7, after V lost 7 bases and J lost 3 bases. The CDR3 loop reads CASKAGGPHTGELFF. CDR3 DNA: TGTGCCAGCAAAGCAGGGGGCCCCCACACCGGGGAGCTGTTTTTT.

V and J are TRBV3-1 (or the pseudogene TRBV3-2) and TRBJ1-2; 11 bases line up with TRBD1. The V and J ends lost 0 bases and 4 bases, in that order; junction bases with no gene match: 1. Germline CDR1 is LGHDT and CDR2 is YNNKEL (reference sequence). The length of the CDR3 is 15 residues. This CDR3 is CASSQEGQGAYGYTF. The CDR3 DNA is TGTGCCAGCAGCCAAGAAGGACAGGGGGCCTATGGCTACACCTTC.

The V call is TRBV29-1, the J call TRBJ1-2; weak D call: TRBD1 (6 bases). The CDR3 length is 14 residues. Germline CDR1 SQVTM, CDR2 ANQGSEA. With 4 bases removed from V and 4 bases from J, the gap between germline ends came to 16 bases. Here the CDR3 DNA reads TGCAGCGTTGGCGAGGGGGGGGCGGGCTATGGCTACACCTTC. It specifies CSVGEGGAGYGYTF.

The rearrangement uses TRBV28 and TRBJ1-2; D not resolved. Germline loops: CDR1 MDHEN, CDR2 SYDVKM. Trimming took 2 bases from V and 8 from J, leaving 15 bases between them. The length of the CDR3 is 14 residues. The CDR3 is CASSLSHVREGYTF. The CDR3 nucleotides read TGTGCCAGCAGTTTAAGCCACGTACGGGAGGGCTACACCTTC.

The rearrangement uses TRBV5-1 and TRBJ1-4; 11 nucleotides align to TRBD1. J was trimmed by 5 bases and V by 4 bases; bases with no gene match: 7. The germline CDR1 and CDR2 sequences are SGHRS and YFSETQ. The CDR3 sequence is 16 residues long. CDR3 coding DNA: TGCGCCAGCAGCAACGGACAGGGGGCCGTCAATGAAAAACTGTTTTTT. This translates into CASSNGQGAVNEKLFF.

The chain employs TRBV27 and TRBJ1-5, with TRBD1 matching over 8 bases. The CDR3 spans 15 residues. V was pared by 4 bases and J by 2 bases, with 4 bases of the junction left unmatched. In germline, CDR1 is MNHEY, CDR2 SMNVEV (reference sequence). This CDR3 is CASSSGQGRNQPQHF. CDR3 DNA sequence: TGTGCCAGCAGTTCCGGACAGGGACGCAATCAGCCCCAGCATTTT.

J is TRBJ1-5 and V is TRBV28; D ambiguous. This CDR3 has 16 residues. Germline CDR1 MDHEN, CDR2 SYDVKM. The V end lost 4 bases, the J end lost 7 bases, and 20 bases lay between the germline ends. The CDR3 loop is CASSWTNTVGEQPQHF. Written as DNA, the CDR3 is TGTGCCAGCAGTTGGACTAATACAGTAGGAGAACAGCCCCAGCATTTT.

The CDR3 sequence: CASSRGQGVNTEAFF. CDR3 DNA: TGTGCCAGTAGCAGGGGACAGGGGGTGAACACTGAAGCTTTCTTT. The chain employs TRBV19 and TRBJ1-1; 11 nucleotides agree with TRBD1. The CDR3 length is 15 residues. Germline trimming cut 6 bases from V and 0 bases from J; bases unmatched to any gene: 3. The germline gives CDR1 LNHDA, CDR2 SQIVND (reference sequence).

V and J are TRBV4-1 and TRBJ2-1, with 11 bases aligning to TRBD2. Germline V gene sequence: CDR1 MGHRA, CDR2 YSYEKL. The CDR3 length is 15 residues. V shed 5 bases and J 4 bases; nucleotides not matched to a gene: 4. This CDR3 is CASSTLAGGYNEQFF. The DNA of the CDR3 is TGCGCCAGCAGCACTCTAGCGGGAGGATACAATGAGCAGTTCTTC.

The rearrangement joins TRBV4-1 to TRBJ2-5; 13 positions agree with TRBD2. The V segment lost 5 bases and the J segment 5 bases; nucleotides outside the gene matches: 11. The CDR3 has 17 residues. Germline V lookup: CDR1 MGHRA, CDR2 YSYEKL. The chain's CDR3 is CASSARLAGGIMETQYF. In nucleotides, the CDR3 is TGCGCCAGCAGCGCCAGACTAGCGGGAGGTATAATGGAGACCCAGTACTTC.

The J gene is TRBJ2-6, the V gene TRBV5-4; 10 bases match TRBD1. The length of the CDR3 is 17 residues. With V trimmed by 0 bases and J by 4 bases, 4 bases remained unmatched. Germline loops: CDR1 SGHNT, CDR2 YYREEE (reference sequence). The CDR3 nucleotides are TGTGCCAGCAGCTTGGGACAGGGGGCGCGAGGGGCCAACGTCCTGACTTTC. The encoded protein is CASSLGQGARGANVLTF.

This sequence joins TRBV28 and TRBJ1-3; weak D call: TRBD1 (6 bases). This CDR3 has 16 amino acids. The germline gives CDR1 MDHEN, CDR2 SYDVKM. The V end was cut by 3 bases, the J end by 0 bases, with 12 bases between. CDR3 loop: CASSFHRTASGNTIYF. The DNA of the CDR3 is TGTGCCAGCAGTTTTCACCGGACAGCCTCTGGAAACACCATATATTTT.

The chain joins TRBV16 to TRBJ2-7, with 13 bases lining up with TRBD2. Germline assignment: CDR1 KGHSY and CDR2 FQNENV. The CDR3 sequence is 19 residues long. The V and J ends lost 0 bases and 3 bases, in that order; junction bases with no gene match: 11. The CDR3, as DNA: TGTGCCAGCAGCCAATCCGGGGGGTTCGGGACTAGCGGGATCTACGAGCAGTACTTC. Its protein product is CASSQSGGFGTSGIYEQYF.

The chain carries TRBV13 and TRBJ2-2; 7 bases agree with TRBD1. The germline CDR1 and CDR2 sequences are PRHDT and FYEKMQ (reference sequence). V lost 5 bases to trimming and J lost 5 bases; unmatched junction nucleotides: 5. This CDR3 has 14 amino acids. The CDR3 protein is CASSPRGWTGELFF. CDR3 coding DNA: TGTGCCAGCAGCCCCAGGGGGTGGACCGGGGAGCTGTTTTTT.

The CDR3 region has the DNA TGTGCCAGCAGCTTTACAGGATTCAACGAGCAGTACTTC. Protein sequence: CASSFTGFNEQYF. The chain joins TRBV7-2 to TRBJ2-7; D may be TRBD1 (5 bases). The CDR3 totals 13 residues. The ends were cut back, 3 bases at V and 5 bases at J, with 11 bases in the middle. Germline V lookup: CDR1 SGHTA, CDR2 FQGNSA.

CDR3 sequence: CASSPGLTTGELFF. The CDR3 DNA follows: TGTGCCAGCAGCCCCGGACTAACCACCGGGGAGCTGTTTTTT. The genes are TRBV7-3 and TRBJ2-2; D possibly corresponds to TRBD2 (6 bases). The length of the CDR3 is 14 residues. The germline V gene has CDR1 SGHTA and CDR2 FQGTGA. Trimming shortened V by 5 bases and J by 4 bases, and 11 bases separated the two germline ends. The full variable domain, completed using reference TRBV7-3 and TRBJ2-2, is GAGVSQTPSNKVTEKGKYVELRCDPISGHTALYWYRQSLGQGPEFLIYFQGTGAADDSGLPNDRFFAVRPEGSVSTLKIQRTERGDSAVYLCASSPGLTTGELFFGEGSRLTVL.

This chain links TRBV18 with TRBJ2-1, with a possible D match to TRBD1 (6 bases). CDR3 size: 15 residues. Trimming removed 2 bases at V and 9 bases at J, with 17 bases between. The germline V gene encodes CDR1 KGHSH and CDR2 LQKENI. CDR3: CASSPRSTGLAEQFF. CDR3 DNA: TGTGCCAGCTCACCAAGATCGACAGGTCTCGCTGAGCAGTTCTTC.

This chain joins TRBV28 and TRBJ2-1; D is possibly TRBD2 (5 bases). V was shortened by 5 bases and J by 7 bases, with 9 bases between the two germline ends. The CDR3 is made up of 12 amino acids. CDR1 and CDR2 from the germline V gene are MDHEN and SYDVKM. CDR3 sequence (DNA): TGTGCCAGCAGTGAGGAGGCGAATGAGCAGTTCTTC. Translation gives CASSEEANEQFF.

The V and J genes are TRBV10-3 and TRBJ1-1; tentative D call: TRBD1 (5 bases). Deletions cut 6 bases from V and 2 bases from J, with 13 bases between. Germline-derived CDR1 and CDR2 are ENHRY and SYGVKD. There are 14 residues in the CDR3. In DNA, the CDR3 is TGTGCCATCAGCGGGGGATCGGGTAACACTGAAGCTTTCTTT. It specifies CAISGGSGNTEAFF.

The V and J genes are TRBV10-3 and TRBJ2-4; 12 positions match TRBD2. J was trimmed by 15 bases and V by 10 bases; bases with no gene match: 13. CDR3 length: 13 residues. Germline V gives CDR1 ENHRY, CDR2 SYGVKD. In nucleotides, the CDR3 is TGTGCCACCAGACAGGCTAGCGGGGGGGTCCCGTACTTC. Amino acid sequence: CATRQASGGVPYF.